The present T cell receptor (beta chain) was sequenced within a study of T cells in Graves' hyperthyroidism and ophthalmopathy. Between the trimmed V and J ends, which lost 5 bases and 0 bases, there was a span of 5 bases. This CDR3 spans 12 amino acids. Germline CDR1 SQVTM, CDR2 ANQGSEA. This clonotype appeared many times. RNA transcripts provided the source from which TCR beta CDR3 regions were amplified. The HTBI primer set drove a first-round RT-PCR of the TCR CDR3. TCRdb re-called the multiplex PCR reads through MiXCR, storing one row per CDR3 protein. This table holds roughly 260,000 distinct CDR3 sequences, 13% to 15% found once.

This chain connects TRBV29-1 to TRBJ2-1; no clear D. The TCR was taken from a woman aged 35 to 49 with Graves' hyperthyroidism that later progressed to Graves' ophthalmopathy. Sequenced material: blood. CDR3 sequence reads: CSVLSSYNEQFF. The CDR3, as DNA: TGCAGCGTTTTAAGCTCCTACAATGAGCAGTTCTTC.